This TCR beta chain was documented in a study of blood T cell repertoires in COVID-19. Study in general: From the United States, Italy and Spain came samples of acute and convalescent COVID-19.

V was pared by 2 bases and J by 6 bases, with 9 bases between. This CDR3 is built from 13 residues. Germline V gives CDR1 SGHTA, CDR2 FQGTGA. This clone turned up a few times. Clones were read by immunoSEQ multiplex PCR, and TCRdb kept only the in-frame ones, dropping some. The table includes approximately 34,000 clones, more than 65% detected once. This TCR was sampled from a man in his 70s with COVID-19, enrolled during active disease. Sample: peripheral blood. J is TRBJ2-3 and V is TRBV7-3, with D unclear. Here the CDR3 DNA reads TGTGCCAGCAGCTTAGCCTACCCCGATACGCAGTATTTT. Translation gives CASSLAYPDTQYF.